This T cell receptor (beta chain) was sequenced for a study of T cell repertoires in cytomegalovirus infection. About the research overall: Through public TCR beta signatures, both CMV infection and matching HLA type were indicated.

Germline V lookup: CDR1 SGHNT, CDR2 YYREEE (reference sequence). The CDR3 runs to 13 residues. Trimming removed 5 bases from V and 3 bases from J, with 11 bases in between. A few counts support this clonotype. The antigen is not known. TCRdb processed the reads anew with MiXCR; each CDR3 protein has one entry. The repertoire holds around 230,000 distinct CDR3 sequences, with 35% to 45% as singletons. The specimen was CD8+ T cells from cultured PBMCs, collected from culture after CMV antigen stimulation. This clonotype was obtained from a human donor in good health (CMV status not recorded). Some clones in this sample may be carry-over from other donors' samples. This chain joins TRBV5-4 and TRBJ1-1; D gene unclear. The CDR3 spells CASSPMRDTEAFF. DNA of the CDR3: TGTGCCAGCAGTCCTATGAGGGACACTGAAGCTTTCTTT.